Following are 30 T cell receptor beta chains from one sample sequenced in a study of shared clonotypes between healthy human individuals. Sequencing was performed with immunoSEQ multiplex PCR; in TCRdb, only in-frame clones are kept and a portion is missing. The sample lists around 1,900,000 clones, roughly 95% occurring once. CD8 cells regarded as naive lacked CD45RO, were positively chosen for CCR7, and omitted terminally differentiated effector memory CD45RA+ cells. The specimen was naive CD8+ T cells from PBMCs. Source of these receptors: a man between 18 and 29 years old in good health. Some clones in this sample may be carry-over from other donors' samples.

J is TRBJ2-7 and V is TRBV12-5; D ambiguous. The CDR3 covers 13 residues. Germline CDR1 is LGHNT and CDR2 is FRNRAP. Trimming shortened V by 3 bases and J by 3 bases, and 9 bases separated the two germline ends. CDR3 sequence reads: CASGLSYNYEQYF. The CDR3 bases are TGTGCTAGTGGTTTATCTTACAACTACGAGCAGTACTTC.

The chain recombines TRBV19 with TRBJ2-7; tentative D call: TRBD1 (6 bases). The CDR3 spans 15 residues. Trimming took off 5 bases at V and 1 base at J, with 15 bases between the two ends. Germline V gives CDR1 LNHDA, CDR2 SQIVND (reference sequence). CDR3 nucleotide sequence: TGTGCCAGTAGTTTCCGGGACATCGGATCCTACGAGCAGTACTTC. Translation gives CASSFRDIGSYEQYF. Using reference TRBV19 and TRBJ2-7 for the parts outside the CDR3, the full variable domain is DGGITQSPKYLFRKEGQNVTLSCEQNLNHDAMYWYRQDPGQGLRLIYYSQIVNDFQKGDIAEGYSVSREKKESFPLTVTSAQKNPTAFYLCASSFRDIGSYEQYFGPGTRLTVT.

The chain links TRBV28 to TRBJ1-2, with no clear D. Germline assignment: CDR1 MDHEN and CDR2 SYDVKM. The CDR3 is made up of 13 amino acids. Trimming removed 3 bases from V and 6 bases from J, with 11 bases in between. This chain's CDR3 is CASSLLPRHGYTF. DNA of the CDR3: TGTGCCAGCAGTTTGTTACCGCGGCATGGCTACACCTTC.

The J gene is TRBJ1-1, the V gene TRBV29-1, with 11 bases matching TRBD1. CDR3 size: 13 residues. CDR1 is SQVTM and CDR2 is ANQGSEA in the germline V gene. The V gene end was trimmed by 7 bases and the J gene end by 5 bases; junction bases not matched to a gene: 6. The CDR3 DNA reads as TGCAGCGGCCTGGGACAGGGGGGAACTGAAGCTTTCTTT. Its translation: CSGLGQGGTEAFF. Full variable domain (outside the CDR3, taken from reference TRBV29-1 and TRBJ1-1): SAVISQKPSRDICQRGTSLTIQCQVDSQVTMMFWYRQQPGQSLTLIATANQGSEATYESGFVIDKFPISRPNLTFSTLTVSNMSPEDSSIYLCSGLGQGGTEAFFGQGTRLTVV.

This clone was observed once. This chain joins TRBV19 and TRBJ2-2; D is perhaps TRBD2 (5 bases). The V and J ends lost 9 bases and 0 bases respectively, with 20 bases between them. The CDR3 totals 17 residues. Germline V gene sequence: CDR1 LNHDA, CDR2 SQIVND (reference sequence). CDR3 protein: CASAPLAGGANTGELFF. The CDR3 coding sequence is TGTGCCAGCGCGCCATTAGCAGGAGGCGCGAACACCGGGGAGCTGTTTTTT. Complete variable domain (other parts from reference TRBV19 and TRBJ2-2): DGGITQSPKYLFRKEGQNVTLSCEQNLNHDAMYWYRQDPGQGLRLIYYSQIVNDFQKGDIAEGYSVSREKKESFPLTVTSAQKNPTAFYLCASAPLAGGANTGELFFGEGSRLTVL.

The chain has TRBV4-2 and TRBJ1-5; 7 positions agree with TRBD1. With 7 bases clipped from V and 1 base from J, the junction kept 7 bases outside the gene matches. Germline CDR1 LGHNA, CDR2 YNFKEQ. This CDR3 has 15 residues. In nucleotides, the CDR3 is TGTGCCAGCAAAATAGAACAGGGGAGCAATCAGCCCCAGCATTTT. This sequence encodes CASKIEQGSNQPQHF.

This rearrangement joins TRBV7-9 to TRBJ2-2; D unresolved. The CDR3 has 13 residues. Germline assignment: CDR1 SEHNR and CDR2 FQNEAQ (reference sequence). Trimming took 3 bases from V and 10 from J, leaving 12 bases between them. The DNA of the CDR3 is TGTGCCAGCAGCTTCGGGTGGGCAGAGGAGCTGTTTTTT. Encoded protein: CASSFGWAEELFF.

The gene calls are TRBV21-1 and TRBJ1-4. TRBV21-1 represents a pseudogene. The CDR3 runs to 18 residues. Here the CDR3 DNA reads TGTGCCAGCAGCCATAACCGGGCAGCCAGAGACTTCAATGAAAAACTGTTTTTT. Residues: CASSHNRAARDFNEKLFF.

This clone is a singleton in its sample. The chain links TRBV11-2 to TRBJ2-1; D gene unclear. The CDR3 is 13 residues long. Germline CDR1 is SGHAT and CDR2 is FQNNGV. V was trimmed by 6 bases and J by 4 bases, leaving 10 bases between them. This CDR3 is CASSPGFYNEQFF. CDR3 nucleotide sequence: TGTGCCAGCAGTCCGGGCTTTTACAATGAGCAGTTCTTC.

The chain joins TRBV28 to TRBJ2-7; 10 bases map to TRBD1. The CDR3 has 15 residues. V shed 3 bases, J shed 4 bases, and the junction held 6 bases outside the gene matches. Looked up from germline, CDR1 is MDHEN and CDR2 is SYDVKM. The CDR3, as DNA: TGTGCCAGCAGTTTTTTGGGACAGGGGATTTACGAGCAGTACTTC. This codes for CASSFLGQGIYEQYF. Full variable domain (rest looked up from reference TRBV28 and TRBJ2-7): DVKVTQSSRYLVKRTGEKVFLECVQDMDHENMFWYRQDPGLGLRLIYFSYDVKMKEKGDIPEGYSVSREKKERFSLILESASTNQTSMYLCASSFLGQGIYEQYFGPGTRLTVT.

The chain has TRBV4-3 and TRBJ2-3, with 7 bases fitting TRBD2. CDR1 and CDR2 from the germline V gene are LGHNA and YSLEER. The CDR3 length is 16 residues. Trimming cost V 0 bases and J 4 bases; bases outside gene matches: 7. Here the CDR3 reads CASSQDLAGVADTQYF. DNA for the CDR3: TGCGCCAGCAGCCAAGATCTGGCGGGAGTTGCAGATACGCAGTATTTT.

V gene TRBV7-9 combines with J gene TRBJ2-7; 11 bases agree with TRBD2. V trimming: 8 bases; J trimming: 2 bases; junction bases outside the gene matches: 2. CDR3 size: 13 residues. Germline CDR1 reads SEHNR; CDR2 reads FQNEAQ (reference sequence). This chain's CDR3 is CASGTSGAYEQYF. CDR3 coding DNA: TGTGCCAGCGGGACTAGCGGAGCCTACGAGCAGTACTTC.

This rearrangement joins TRBV7-9 to TRBJ2-1; 7 nucleotides agree with TRBD2. This CDR3 region has 15 residues. J was trimmed by 0 bases and V by 3 bases; bases with no gene match: 2. CDR1 SEHNR and CDR2 FQNEAQ come from the germline V gene (reference sequence). CDR3 in DNA: TGTGCCAGCAGCTTGTGGGGGGGCTCCTACAATGAGCAGTTCTTC. It yields the protein CASSLWGGSYNEQFF. Full variable domain (remainder filled in from reference TRBV7-9 and TRBJ2-1): DTGVSQNPRHKITKRGQNVTFRCDPISEHNRLYWYRQTLGQGPEFLTYFQNEAQLEKSRLLSDRFSAERPKGSFSTLEIQRTEQGDSAMYLCASSLWGGSYNEQFFGPGTRLTVL.

The rearrangement joins TRBV4-1 to TRBJ2-7; 12 bases agree with TRBD1. J was trimmed by 7 bases and V by 4 bases; bases with no gene match: 8. Germline V gene lookup returns CDR1 MGHRA and CDR2 YSYEKL. The CDR3 contains 15 residues. For the CDR3, the DNA is TGCGCCAGCAGCCCCCCGGGACAGGGGGCGGGTGAGCAGTACTTC. Protein sequence: CASSPPGQGAGEQYF.

Comments on this clone: Additional DNA sequences in this sample encode the identical CDR3. The rearrangement uses TRBV9 and TRBJ2-5, with no clear D. Germline loops: CDR1 SGDLS, CDR2 YYNGEE. The CDR3 length is 14 residues. Trimming stripped 0 bases from V and 5 bases from J, with 11 bases between. The CDR3 spells CASSVGGWQETQYF. DNA for the CDR3: TGTGCCAGCAGCGTAGGGGGTTGGCAGGAGACCCAGTACTTC.

This rearrangement joins TRBV10-3 to TRBJ1-1; TRBD1 aligns across 9 bases. Germline V gene sequence: CDR1 ENHRY, CDR2 SYGVKD. There are 14 residues in the CDR3. Losses at the gene ends were 5 bases for V and 2 bases for J; bases not matched to a gene: 3. DNA for the CDR3: TGTGCCATCAGTCCGACAGGGGGAAACACTGAAGCTTTCTTT. It yields the protein CAISPTGGNTEAFF.

The CDR3 bases are TGTGCCAGCAGTGAACGCCTGACAGATTATAGCAATCAGCCCCAGCATTTT. This sequence encodes CASSERLTDYSNQPQHF. The chain links TRBV6-1 to TRBJ1-5, with D possibly matching TRBD1 (5 bases). Trimming stripped 2 bases from V and 0 bases from J, with 14 bases between. Germline V lookup: CDR1 MNHNS, CDR2 SASEGT. The CDR3 covers 17 residues.

The genes are TRBV15 and TRBJ2-1; possible D gene TRBD2, 5 bases. Germline-derived CDR1 and CDR2 are LNHNV and YYDKDF (reference sequence). Deletions cut 3 bases from V and 2 bases from J, with 14 bases between. The CDR3 covers 16 residues. CDR3 sequence: CATSSPGVLTYNEQFF. Here the CDR3 DNA reads TGTGCCACCAGCAGTCCCGGGGTCCTCACCTACAATGAGCAGTTCTTC.

The rearrangement uses TRBV11-2 and TRBJ2-3, with TRBD2 matching 7 bases. Germline CDR1 SGHAT, CDR2 FQNNGV. Germline trimming cut 2 bases from V and 1 base from J; bases unmatched to any gene: 6. The length of the CDR3 is 16 residues. The CDR3 region is CASSLLAGEGTDTQYF. CDR3 coding DNA: TGTGCCAGCAGCTTACTTGCGGGAGAGGGCACAGATACGCAGTATTTT.

The chain joins TRBV14 to TRBJ1-2, with D hard to call. V was trimmed by 0 bases and J by 6 bases, leaving 11 bases between them. CDR3 length: 14 residues. Per the germline V gene, CDR1 is SGHDN and CDR2 is FVKESK. As DNA, the CDR3 is TGTGCCAGCAGCCAAGATTGGCAGCCTCATGGCTACACCTTC. It is translated as CASSQDWQPHGYTF.

This clone was counted once. The chain uses TRBV27 and TRBJ2-7, with 8 bases fitting TRBD2. Germline trimming cut 6 bases from V and 7 bases from J; bases unmatched to any gene: 11. CDR1 is MNHEY and CDR2 is SMNVEV in the germline V gene (reference sequence). This CDR3 comprises 14 residues. The CDR3 sequence: CASSPRGGAGEQYF. The CDR3 DNA sequence: TGTGCCAGCAGCCCCCGGGGGGGGGCGGGGGAGCAGTACTTC.

This chain uses TRBV28 with TRBJ2-7, with a weak D call TRBD1 (6 bases). With 11 bases removed from V and 5 bases from J, the gap between germline ends came to 19 bases. The CDR3 spans 13 residues. In germline, CDR1 is MDHEN, CDR2 SYDVKM. CDR3 nucleotide sequence: TGTGCCGGTCTGAGGGACACCCCTAACGAGCAGTACTTC. It encodes CAGLRDTPNEQYF. The complete variable domain, with remaining parts taken from reference TRBV28 and TRBJ2-7, reads DVKVTQSSRYLVKRTGEKVFLECVQDMDHENMFWYRQDPGLGLRLIYFSYDVKMKEKGDIPEGYSVSREKKERFSLILESASTNQTSMYLCAGLRDTPNEQYFGPGTRLTVT.

This clone was seen only once. This rearrangement joins TRBV7-9 to TRBJ1-2, with D possibly TRBD1 on 5 matching bases. With 1 base removed from V and 2 bases from J, the gap between germline ends came to 14 bases. This CDR3 has 16 residues. Looked up from germline, CDR1 is SEHNR and CDR2 is FQNEAQ (reference sequence). The CDR3 DNA follows: TGTGCCAGCAGCTTAGTCTCCCTAGGGGACAACTATGGCTACACCTTC. Translating gives CASSLVSLGDNYGYTF.

The chain has TRBV27 and TRBJ2-1; D is unclear. The V gene's germline CDR1 is MNHEY and CDR2 SMNVEV (reference sequence). The CDR3 totals 12 residues. Deletions cut 4 bases from V and 8 bases from J, with 9 bases between. The CDR3 nucleotides are TGTGCCAGCAGTTCCCGAGTCTATGAGCAGTTCTTC. Encoded protein: CASSSRVYEQFF.

The rearrangement links TRBV11-2 to TRBJ2-3, with a possible D match to TRBD2 (5 bases). Germline V CDR1 and CDR2: SGHAT, FQNNGV. V was pared by 5 bases and J by 4 bases, with 19 bases between. The CDR3 spans 16 residues. The CDR3 is CASSPWTPPRADTQYF. The CDR3 DNA sequence: TGTGCCAGCAGCCCCTGGACGCCTCCGCGGGCAGATACGCAGTATTTT. The whole variable domain, remainder taken from reference TRBV11-2 and TRBJ2-3, is EAGVAQSPRYKIIEKRQSVAFWCNPISGHATLYWYQQILGQGPKLLIQFQNNGVVDDSQLPKDRFSAERLKGVDSTLKIQPAKLEDSAVYLCASSPWTPPRADTQYFGPGTRLTVL.

This clone was detected only a few times. The chain combines TRBV9 with TRBJ1-1; 8 bases are shared with TRBD1. J was trimmed by 4 bases and V by 7 bases; bases with no gene match: 6. From germline, CDR1 is SGDLS and CDR2 YYNGEE. The CDR3 totals 13 residues. The CDR3 bases are TGTGCCAGCTCCAGGACAGGGAGCACTGAAGCTTTCTTT. This encodes CASSRTGSTEAFF.

CDR3 in DNA: TGTGCCAGTAGTGCGCTACTAGCGGAACCGAACAATGAGCAGTTCTTC. It is translated as CASSALLAEPNNEQFF. V and J are TRBV19 and TRBJ2-1; 8 bases fit TRBD2. The length of the CDR3 is 16 residues. Germline V gives CDR1 LNHDA, CDR2 SQIVND (reference sequence). V lost 5 bases and J lost 5; bases outside the gene matches: 11.

V gene TRBV14 combines with J gene TRBJ1-2, with TRBD1 matching 8 bases. Germline CDR1 SGHDN, CDR2 FVKESK. The CDR3 is 15 amino acids. V lost 4 bases and J lost 6; bases outside the gene matches: 10. CDR3 protein: CASSPLGRGLHGYTF. CDR3 nucleotides: TGTGCCAGCAGCCCGCTGGGCAGGGGGCTCCATGGCTACACCTTC.

To note about this clone: This same CDR3 is encoded by further DNA sequences in the sample. V gene TRBV7-9 combines with J gene TRBJ1-2; tentative D call: TRBD1 (5 bases). Trimming removed 3 bases at V and 8 bases at J, with 10 bases between. This CDR3 has 12 amino acids. From germline, CDR1 is SEHNR and CDR2 FQNEAQ (reference sequence). The CDR3 here is CASSLGPNGYTF. CDR3 coding DNA: TGTGCCAGCAGCTTGGGACCGAACGGCTACACCTTC.

The rearrangement links TRBV13 to TRBJ2-7, with TRBD2 as a possible D gene (7 bases). The CDR3 is 16 amino acids. CDR1 and CDR2 (germline): PRHDT, FYEKMQ (reference sequence). The V end was cut by 7 bases, the J end by 1 base, with 20 bases between. CDR3 DNA: TGTGCCAGCACCATAAGGGGGGGGGCCCGTTCCTACGAGCAGTACTTC. Its protein product is CASTIRGGARSYEQYF. The variable domain in full, with the rest retrieved from reference TRBV13 and TRBJ2-7, is AAGVIQSPRHLIKEKRETATLKCYPIPRHDTVYWYQQGPGQDPQFLISFYEKMQSDKGSIPDRFSAQQFSDYHSELNMSSLELGDSALYFCASTIRGGARSYEQYFGPGTRLTVT.